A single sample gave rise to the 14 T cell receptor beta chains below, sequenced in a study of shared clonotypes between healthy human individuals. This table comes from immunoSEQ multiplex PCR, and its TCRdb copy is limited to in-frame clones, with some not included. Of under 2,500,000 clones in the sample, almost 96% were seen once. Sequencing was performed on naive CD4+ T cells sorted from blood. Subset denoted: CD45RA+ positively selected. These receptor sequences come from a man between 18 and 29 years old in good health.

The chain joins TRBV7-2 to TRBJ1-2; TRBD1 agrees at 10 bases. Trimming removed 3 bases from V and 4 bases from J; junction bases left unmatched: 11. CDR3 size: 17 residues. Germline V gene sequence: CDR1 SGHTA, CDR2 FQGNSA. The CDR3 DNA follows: TGTGCCAGCAGCTTGGGCTTACCGGGACAGGGGAGCTATGGCTACACCTTC. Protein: CASSLGLPGQGSYGYTF. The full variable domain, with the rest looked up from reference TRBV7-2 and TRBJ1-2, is GAGVSQSPSNKVTEKGKDVELRCDPISGHTALYWYRQSLGQGLEFLIYFQGNSAPDKSGLPSDRFSAERTGGSVSTLTIQRTQQEDSAVYLCASSLGLPGQGSYGYTFGSGTRLTVV.

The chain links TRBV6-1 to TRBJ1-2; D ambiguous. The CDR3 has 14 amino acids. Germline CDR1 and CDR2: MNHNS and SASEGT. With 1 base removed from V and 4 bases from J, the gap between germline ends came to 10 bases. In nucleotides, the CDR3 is TGTGCCAGCAGTGAAGTCCCAGACCCCTATGGCTACACCTTC. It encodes CASSEVPDPYGYTF.

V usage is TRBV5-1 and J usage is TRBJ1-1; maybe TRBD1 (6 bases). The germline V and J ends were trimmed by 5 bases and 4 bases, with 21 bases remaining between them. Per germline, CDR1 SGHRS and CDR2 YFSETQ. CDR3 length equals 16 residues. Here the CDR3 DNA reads TGCGCCAGCAGTCGGGCAGGGGCCGCTTCGGGCACTGAAGCTTTCTTT. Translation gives CASSRAGAASGTEAFF. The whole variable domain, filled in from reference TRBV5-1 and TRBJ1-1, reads KAGVTQTPRYLIKTRGQQVTLSCSPISGHRSVSWYQQTPGQGLQFLFEYFSETQRNKGNFPGRFSGRQFSNSRSEMNVSTLELGDSALYLCASSRAGAASGTEAFFGQGTRLTVV.

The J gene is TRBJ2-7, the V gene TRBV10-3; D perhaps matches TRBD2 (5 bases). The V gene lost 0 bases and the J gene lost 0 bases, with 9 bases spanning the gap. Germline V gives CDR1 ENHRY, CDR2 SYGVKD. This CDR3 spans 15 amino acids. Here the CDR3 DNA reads TGTGCCATCAGTGAGTCGATAGGGAGCTCCTACGAGCAGTACTTC. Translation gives CAISESIGSSYEQYF.

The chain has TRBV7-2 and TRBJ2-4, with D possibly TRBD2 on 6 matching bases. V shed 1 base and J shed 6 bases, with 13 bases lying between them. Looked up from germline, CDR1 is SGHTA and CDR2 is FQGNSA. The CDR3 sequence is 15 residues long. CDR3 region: CASSLDGLARNIQYF. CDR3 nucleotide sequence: TGTGCCAGCAGCTTAGATGGCCTAGCGAGAAACATTCAGTACTTC.

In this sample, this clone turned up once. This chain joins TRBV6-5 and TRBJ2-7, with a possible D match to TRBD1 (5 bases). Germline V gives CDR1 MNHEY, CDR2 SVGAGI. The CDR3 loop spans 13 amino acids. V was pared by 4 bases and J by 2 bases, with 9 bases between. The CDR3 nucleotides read TGTGCCAGCAGTTGGGGCCAGACCTACGAGCAGTACTTC. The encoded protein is CASSWGQTYEQYF.

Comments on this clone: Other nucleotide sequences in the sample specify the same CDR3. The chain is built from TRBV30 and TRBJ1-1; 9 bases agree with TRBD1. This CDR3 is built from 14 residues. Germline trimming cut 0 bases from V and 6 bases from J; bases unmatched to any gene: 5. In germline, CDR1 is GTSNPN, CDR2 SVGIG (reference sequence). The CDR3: CAWSVTGGIAEAFF. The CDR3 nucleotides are TGTGCCTGGAGTGTGACAGGGGGTATCGCTGAAGCTTTCTTT.

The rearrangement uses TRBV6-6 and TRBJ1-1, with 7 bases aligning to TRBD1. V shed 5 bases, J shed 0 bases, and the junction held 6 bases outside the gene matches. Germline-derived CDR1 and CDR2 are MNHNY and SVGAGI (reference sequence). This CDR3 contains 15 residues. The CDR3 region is CASSARTGLNTEAFF. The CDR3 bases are TGTGCCAGCAGTGCCCGGACAGGCCTGAACACTGAAGCTTTCTTT.

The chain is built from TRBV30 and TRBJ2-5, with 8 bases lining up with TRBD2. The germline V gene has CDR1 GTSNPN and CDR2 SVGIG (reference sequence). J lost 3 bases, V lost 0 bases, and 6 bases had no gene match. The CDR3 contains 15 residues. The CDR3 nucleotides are TGTGCCTGGAGTGTGGGTAGCGGGGTTGAAGAGACCCAGTACTTC. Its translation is CAWSVGSGVEETQYF.

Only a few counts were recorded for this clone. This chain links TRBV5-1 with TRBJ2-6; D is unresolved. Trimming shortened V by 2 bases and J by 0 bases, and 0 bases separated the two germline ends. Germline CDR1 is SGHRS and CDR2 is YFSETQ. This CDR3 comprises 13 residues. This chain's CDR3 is CASSFSGANVLTF. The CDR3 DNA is TGCGCCAGCAGCTTCTCTGGGGCCAACGTCCTGACTTTC. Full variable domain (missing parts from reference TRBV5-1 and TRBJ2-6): KAGVTQTPRYLIKTRGQQVTLSCSPISGHRSVSWYQQTPGQGLQFLFEYFSETQRNKGNFPGRFSGRQFSNSRSEMNVSTLELGDSALYLCASSFSGANVLTFGAGSRLTVL.

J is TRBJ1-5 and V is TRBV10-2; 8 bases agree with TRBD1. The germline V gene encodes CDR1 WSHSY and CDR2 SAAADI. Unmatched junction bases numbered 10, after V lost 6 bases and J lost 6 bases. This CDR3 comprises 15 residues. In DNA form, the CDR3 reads TGCGCCAGCAGCTTATTCACAGGGGGGATTCAGCCCCAGCATTTT. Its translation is CASSLFTGGIQPQHF.

CDR3 in amino acids: CASNPGRLSNQPQHF. In nucleotides, the CDR3 is TGTGCCAGCAATCCAGGTCGGCTTAGCAATCAGCCCCAGCATTTT. The chain couples TRBV6-1 to TRBJ1-5; D not certain. The V gene lost 7 bases and the J gene lost 0 bases, with 13 bases spanning the gap. The germline gives CDR1 MNHNS, CDR2 SASEGT. The CDR3 extends over 15 amino acids.

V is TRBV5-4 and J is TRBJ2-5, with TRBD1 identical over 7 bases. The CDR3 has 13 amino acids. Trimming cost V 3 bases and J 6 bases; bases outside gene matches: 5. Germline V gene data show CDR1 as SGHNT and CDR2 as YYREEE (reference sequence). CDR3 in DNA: TGTGCCAGCAGCTCTGACAGGGTGAAGACCCAGTACTTC. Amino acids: CASSSDRVKTQYF.

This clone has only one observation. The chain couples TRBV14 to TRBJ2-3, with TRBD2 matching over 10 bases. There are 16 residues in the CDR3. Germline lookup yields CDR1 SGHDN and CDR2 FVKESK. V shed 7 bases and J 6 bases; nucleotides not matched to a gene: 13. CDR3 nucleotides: TGTGCCAGCATCACCCAGGGACTAGCGAGGGCGGATACGCAGTATTTT. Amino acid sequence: CASITQGLARADTQYF.